A single sample gave rise to the 22 T cell receptor beta chains below, sequenced in a study of patients and donors after allogeneic stem cell transplantation. TCRdb itself ran the RT-PCR reads through MiXCR, one entry per CDR3 protein. The sample includes roughly 250,000 distinct CDR3 sequences, 13% to 15% of them seen just once. Sequenced input: blood, either unsorted or a sorted T cell fraction (not recorded which). These receptors all stem from a human donor who was either an allogeneic HSCT recipient or a stem cell or donor lymphocyte infusion donor (not recorded which). It is not recorded whose cells these are; they may come from a transplant donor.

This clonotype came up many times. V usage is TRBV6-1 and J usage is TRBJ2-2; D is possibly TRBD1 (6 bases). The V end was cut by 6 bases, the J end by 3 bases, with 14 bases between. This CDR3 spans 15 amino acids. Per the germline V gene, CDR1 is MNHNS and CDR2 is SASEGT. The CDR3 protein is CASSPGTRHTGELFF. CDR3 nucleotides: TGTGCCAGCAGCCCCGGGACAAGACACACCGGGGAGCTGTTTTTT.

This clonotype was seen a few times. The V gene is TRBV11-2, the J gene TRBJ2-3; 11 nucleotides line up with TRBD2. The V and J ends lost 2 bases and 0 bases, in that order; junction bases with no gene match: 7. The CDR3 is 18 amino acids. The V gene's germline CDR1 is SGHAT and CDR2 FQNNGV. The CDR3 protein is CASSLRTSGYSSTDTQYF. CDR3 nucleotides: TGTGCCAGCAGCTTAAGGACTAGCGGGTATTCTAGCACAGATACGCAGTATTTT.

This clonotype was seen ten or more times. The gene calls are TRBV5-1 and TRBJ1-1, with a possible D match to TRBD1 (5 bases). The ends were cut back, 4 bases at V and 5 bases at J, with 18 bases in the middle. Germline V gives CDR1 SGHRS, CDR2 YFSETQ. The CDR3 consists of 15 residues. The CDR3 bases are TGCGCCAGCAGCCCAACTGGGGCAGTCGGAACTGAAGCTTTCTTT. Translated: CASSPTGAVGTEAFF.

The V gene is TRBV7-3, the J gene TRBJ2-3; 8 bases align to TRBD2. Germline CDR1 is SGHTA and CDR2 is FQGTGA. The CDR3 sequence is 15 residues long. The V segment lost 1 base and the J segment 6 bases; nucleotides outside the gene matches: 6. CDR3 coding DNA: TGTGCCAGCAGCTTAAGCGGGGGGATGGGCGATACGCAGTATTTT. Its translation is CASSLSGGMGDTQYF.

At least ten counts were recorded for this clonotype. The rearrangement links TRBV20-1 to TRBJ2-5, with 7 bases identical to TRBD2. This CDR3 is 15 amino acids long. Losses at the gene ends were 3 bases for V and 0 bases for J; bases not matched to a gene: 7. Germline CDR1 is DFQATT and CDR2 is SNEGSKA (reference sequence). CDR3 amino acids: CSARSSGTNQETQYF. The CDR3 region has the DNA TGCAGTGCTAGGAGTTCCGGGACTAACCAAGAGACCCAGTACTTC.

This clonotype was counted at least ten times. The CDR3: CASRRQNYEQYF. CDR3 DNA: TGTGCCAGCAGGAGACAGAACTACGAGCAGTACTTC. The chain carries TRBV2 and TRBJ2-7; perhaps TRBD1 as D (5 bases). V was pared by 6 bases and J by 3 bases, with 9 bases between. Germline CDR1 and CDR2: SNHLY and FYNNEI. This CDR3 region has 12 residues. The whole variable domain, filled in from reference TRBV2 and TRBJ2-7, reads EPEVTQTPSHQVTQMGQEVILRCVPISNHLYFYWYRQILGQKVEFLVSFYNNEISEKSEIFDDQFSVERPDGSNFTLKIRSTKLEDSAMYFCASRRQNYEQYFGPGTRLTVT.

This clonotype was counted at least ten times. The V call is TRBV7-3, the J call TRBJ1-2; D may be TRBD1 (5 bases). Germline V gives CDR1 SGHTA, CDR2 FQGTGA. CDR3 length: 13 residues. V was clipped by 1 base and J by 4 bases, with 7 bases between them. The CDR3: CASSLRGGYGYTF. The DNA for the CDR3 is TGTGCCAGCAGCTTAAGGGGGGGCTATGGCTACACCTTC.

This clonotype was observed many times. This chain links TRBV20-1 with TRBJ2-1, with 11 bases aligning to TRBD2. Germline V lookup: CDR1 DFQATT, CDR2 SNEGSKA (reference sequence). The length of the CDR3 is 13 residues. After removal of 8 bases from V and 6 bases from J, the junction contained 6 bases not matched to a gene. The DNA of the CDR3 is TGCAGTCGAGGGACTAGCGGATCCAATGAGCAGTTCTTC. It encodes CSRGTSGSNEQFF.

This clonotype was seen only a few times. The junction shows a germline mismatch at one end, possibly a read error. The chain couples TRBV3-1 to TRBJ2-7, with TRBD1 as a possible D gene (6 bases). This CDR3 spans 16 amino acids. CDR1 is LGHDT and CDR2 is YNNKEL in the germline V gene (reference sequence). The CDR3 sequence: CASSQGGPGNSYEQYF. CDR3 DNA sequence: TGTGCCAGTAGCCAAGGGGGACCGGGGAACTCCTACGAGCAGTACTTC.

This clonotype came up many times. The rearrangement joins TRBV20-1 to TRBJ1-5; D is unclear. CDR1 is DFQATT, CDR2 SNEGSKA, per germline (reference sequence). This CDR3 spans 13 amino acids. The V gene lost 3 bases and the J gene lost 7 bases, with 13 bases spanning the gap. CDR3 in amino acids: CSASGRDRQPQHF. The DNA of the CDR3 is TGCAGTGCTAGTGGGAGGGATCGCCAGCCCCAGCATTTT.

This clonotype was recorded many times. This chain's CDR3 is CASSLETSRNTEAFF. The DNA for the CDR3 is TGTGCCAGCAGTCTAGAGACAAGTCGGAACACTGAAGCTTTCTTT. The V gene is TRBV12-3 or TRBV12-4, the J gene TRBJ1-1; D not resolved. The CDR3 totals 15 residues. The V end lost 5 bases, the J end lost 1 base, and 14 bases lay between the germline ends.

This clonotype was detected many times. The gene calls are TRBV5-3 and TRBJ2-1; D is undetermined. TRBV5-3 is an open reading frame, and its role is uncertain. CDR3 size: 12 residues. V gave up 2 bases and J gave up 5 bases, with 5 bases separating them. The CDR3 bases are TGTGCCAGAAGCTTTCATGACAATGAGCAGTTCTTC. Translated: CARSFHDNEQFF.

This clonotype was detected a few times. The chain has TRBV7-9 and TRBJ2-2; 7 nucleotides align to TRBD2. J lost 1 base, V lost 3 bases, and 8 bases had no gene match. This CDR3 spans 17 amino acids. CDR1 is SEHNR and CDR2 is FQNEAQ in the germline V gene (reference sequence). CDR3 sequence reads: CASSFSSAGMNTGELFF. CDR3 bases: TGTGCCAGCAGCTTTTCATCAGCGGGGATGAACACCGGGGAGCTGTTTTTT.

The chain carries TRBV19 and TRBJ2-1, with TRBD1 as a possible D gene (7 bases). The CDR3 covers 14 residues. Germline-derived CDR1 and CDR2 are LNHDA and SQIVND (reference sequence). Trimming left V 3 bases short and J 8 bases short, with 14 bases between. The CDR3 here is CASSMGQGEDEQFF. The CDR3 nucleotides read TGTGCCAGTAGTATGGGTCAGGGGGAGGATGAGCAGTTCTTC.

The table lists this clonotype with many counts. The J gene is TRBJ2-7, the V gene TRBV3-1; D is possibly TRBD1 (5 bases). Germline CDR1 and CDR2: LGHDT and YNNKEL (reference sequence). The CDR3 totals 12 residues. Trimming pared 3 bases from V and 6 bases from J, leaving 9 bases between. CDR3 sequence: CASSHQGFEQYF. The CDR3 DNA is TGTGCCAGCAGCCACCAGGGTTTCGAGCAGTACTTC.

The gene calls are TRBV30 and TRBJ1-5; no definite D call. Germline values: CDR1 GTSNPN, CDR2 SVGIG (reference sequence). Trimming took 0 bases from V and 4 from J, leaving 16 bases between them. This CDR3 is 16 amino acids long. The CDR3 DNA is TGTGCCTGGAGTGTAACCGGGAGTTATGGGAATCAGCCCCAGCATTTT. Its protein product is CAWSVTGSYGNQPQHF.

This clonotype was picked up many times. CDR3 loop: CASNQLAGIYNEQFF. CDR3 DNA sequence: TGTGCCAGCAACCAACTAGCGGGGATATACAATGAGCAGTTCTTC. The rearrangement links TRBV12-3 or TRBV12-4 to TRBJ2-1; 10 nucleotides align to TRBD2. The CDR3 length is 15 residues. V was pared by 7 bases and J by 4 bases, with 7 bases of the junction left unmatched.

This chain joins TRBV7-6 and TRBJ2-5; 11 bases agree with TRBD2. In germline, CDR1 is SGHVS, CDR2 FNYEAQ. There are 15 residues in the CDR3. J was trimmed by 4 bases and V by 6 bases; bases with no gene match: 7. The CDR3 region has the DNA TGTGCCAGCAGTAAGACCGGGACTAGCGGAGAGACCCAGTACTTC. Its protein is CASSKTGTSGETQYF. Full variable domain (rest looked up from reference TRBV7-6 and TRBJ2-5): GAGVSQSPRYKVTKRGQDVALRCDPISGHVSLYWYRQALGQGPEFLTYFNYEAQQDKSGLPNDRFSAERPEGSISTLTIQRTEQRDSAMYRCASSKTGTSGETQYFGPGTRLLVL.

The rearrangement uses TRBV10-3 and TRBJ2-3; D possibly corresponds to TRBD2 (6 bases). V was trimmed by 0 bases and J by 2 bases, leaving 12 bases between them. The CDR3 is 16 residues long. From germline, CDR1 is ENHRY and CDR2 SYGVKD. The CDR3 DNA sequence: TGTGCCATCAGTGAGTCGCGGGACGGATACACAGATACGCAGTATTTT. It codes for CAISESRDGYTDTQYF.

The J gene is TRBJ1-4, the V gene TRBV29-1; a possible D gene is TRBD1 (5 bases). The CDR3 has 13 amino acids. V was cut by 3 bases and J by 7 bases, with 12 bases left in between. Germline lookup yields CDR1 SQVTM and CDR2 ANQGSEA. The CDR3: CSVDGQGSEKLFF. The CDR3 DNA follows: TGCAGCGTTGACGGGCAGGGAAGTGAAAAACTGTTTTTT.

This clonotype was recorded many times. One end of the junction does not line up with germline, which may come from a read error. The rearrangement joins TRBV11-2 to TRBJ2-7, with a possible D match to TRBD2 (6 bases). The germline V gene has CDR1 SGHAT and CDR2 FQNNGV. The CDR3 is made up of 12 amino acids. CDR3 protein: CASSLPGGLRNF. The CDR3 nucleotides are TGTGCCAGCAGCTTACCCGGAGGGCTCAGGAACTTC. Supplemented by reference TRBV11-2 and TRBJ2-7, the full variable domain reads EAGVAQSPRYKIIEKRQSVAFWCNPISGHATLYWYQQILGQGPKLLIQFQNNGVVDDSQLPKDRFSAERLKGVDSTLKIQPAKLEDSAVYLCASSLPGGLRNFGPGTRLTVT.

V is TRBV7-9 and J is TRBJ2-6; D may be TRBD2 (5 bases). V shed 3 bases and J shed 0 bases, with 9 bases lying between them. The length of the CDR3 is 16 residues. The germline V gene encodes CDR1 SEHNR and CDR2 FQNEAQ (reference sequence). The CDR3 bases are TGTGCCAGCAGCTTGGGAGCCTTCTCTGGGGCCAACGTCCTGACTTTC. This translates into CASSLGAFSGANVLTF. The full variable domain, in which reference TRBV7-9 and TRBJ2-6 provide the parts outside the CDR3, is DTGVSQNPRHKITKRGQNVTFRCDPISEHNRLYWYRQTLGQGPEFLTYFQNEAQLEKSRLLSDRFSAERPKGSFSTLEIQRTEQGDSAMYLCASSLGAFSGANVLTFGAGSRLTVL.